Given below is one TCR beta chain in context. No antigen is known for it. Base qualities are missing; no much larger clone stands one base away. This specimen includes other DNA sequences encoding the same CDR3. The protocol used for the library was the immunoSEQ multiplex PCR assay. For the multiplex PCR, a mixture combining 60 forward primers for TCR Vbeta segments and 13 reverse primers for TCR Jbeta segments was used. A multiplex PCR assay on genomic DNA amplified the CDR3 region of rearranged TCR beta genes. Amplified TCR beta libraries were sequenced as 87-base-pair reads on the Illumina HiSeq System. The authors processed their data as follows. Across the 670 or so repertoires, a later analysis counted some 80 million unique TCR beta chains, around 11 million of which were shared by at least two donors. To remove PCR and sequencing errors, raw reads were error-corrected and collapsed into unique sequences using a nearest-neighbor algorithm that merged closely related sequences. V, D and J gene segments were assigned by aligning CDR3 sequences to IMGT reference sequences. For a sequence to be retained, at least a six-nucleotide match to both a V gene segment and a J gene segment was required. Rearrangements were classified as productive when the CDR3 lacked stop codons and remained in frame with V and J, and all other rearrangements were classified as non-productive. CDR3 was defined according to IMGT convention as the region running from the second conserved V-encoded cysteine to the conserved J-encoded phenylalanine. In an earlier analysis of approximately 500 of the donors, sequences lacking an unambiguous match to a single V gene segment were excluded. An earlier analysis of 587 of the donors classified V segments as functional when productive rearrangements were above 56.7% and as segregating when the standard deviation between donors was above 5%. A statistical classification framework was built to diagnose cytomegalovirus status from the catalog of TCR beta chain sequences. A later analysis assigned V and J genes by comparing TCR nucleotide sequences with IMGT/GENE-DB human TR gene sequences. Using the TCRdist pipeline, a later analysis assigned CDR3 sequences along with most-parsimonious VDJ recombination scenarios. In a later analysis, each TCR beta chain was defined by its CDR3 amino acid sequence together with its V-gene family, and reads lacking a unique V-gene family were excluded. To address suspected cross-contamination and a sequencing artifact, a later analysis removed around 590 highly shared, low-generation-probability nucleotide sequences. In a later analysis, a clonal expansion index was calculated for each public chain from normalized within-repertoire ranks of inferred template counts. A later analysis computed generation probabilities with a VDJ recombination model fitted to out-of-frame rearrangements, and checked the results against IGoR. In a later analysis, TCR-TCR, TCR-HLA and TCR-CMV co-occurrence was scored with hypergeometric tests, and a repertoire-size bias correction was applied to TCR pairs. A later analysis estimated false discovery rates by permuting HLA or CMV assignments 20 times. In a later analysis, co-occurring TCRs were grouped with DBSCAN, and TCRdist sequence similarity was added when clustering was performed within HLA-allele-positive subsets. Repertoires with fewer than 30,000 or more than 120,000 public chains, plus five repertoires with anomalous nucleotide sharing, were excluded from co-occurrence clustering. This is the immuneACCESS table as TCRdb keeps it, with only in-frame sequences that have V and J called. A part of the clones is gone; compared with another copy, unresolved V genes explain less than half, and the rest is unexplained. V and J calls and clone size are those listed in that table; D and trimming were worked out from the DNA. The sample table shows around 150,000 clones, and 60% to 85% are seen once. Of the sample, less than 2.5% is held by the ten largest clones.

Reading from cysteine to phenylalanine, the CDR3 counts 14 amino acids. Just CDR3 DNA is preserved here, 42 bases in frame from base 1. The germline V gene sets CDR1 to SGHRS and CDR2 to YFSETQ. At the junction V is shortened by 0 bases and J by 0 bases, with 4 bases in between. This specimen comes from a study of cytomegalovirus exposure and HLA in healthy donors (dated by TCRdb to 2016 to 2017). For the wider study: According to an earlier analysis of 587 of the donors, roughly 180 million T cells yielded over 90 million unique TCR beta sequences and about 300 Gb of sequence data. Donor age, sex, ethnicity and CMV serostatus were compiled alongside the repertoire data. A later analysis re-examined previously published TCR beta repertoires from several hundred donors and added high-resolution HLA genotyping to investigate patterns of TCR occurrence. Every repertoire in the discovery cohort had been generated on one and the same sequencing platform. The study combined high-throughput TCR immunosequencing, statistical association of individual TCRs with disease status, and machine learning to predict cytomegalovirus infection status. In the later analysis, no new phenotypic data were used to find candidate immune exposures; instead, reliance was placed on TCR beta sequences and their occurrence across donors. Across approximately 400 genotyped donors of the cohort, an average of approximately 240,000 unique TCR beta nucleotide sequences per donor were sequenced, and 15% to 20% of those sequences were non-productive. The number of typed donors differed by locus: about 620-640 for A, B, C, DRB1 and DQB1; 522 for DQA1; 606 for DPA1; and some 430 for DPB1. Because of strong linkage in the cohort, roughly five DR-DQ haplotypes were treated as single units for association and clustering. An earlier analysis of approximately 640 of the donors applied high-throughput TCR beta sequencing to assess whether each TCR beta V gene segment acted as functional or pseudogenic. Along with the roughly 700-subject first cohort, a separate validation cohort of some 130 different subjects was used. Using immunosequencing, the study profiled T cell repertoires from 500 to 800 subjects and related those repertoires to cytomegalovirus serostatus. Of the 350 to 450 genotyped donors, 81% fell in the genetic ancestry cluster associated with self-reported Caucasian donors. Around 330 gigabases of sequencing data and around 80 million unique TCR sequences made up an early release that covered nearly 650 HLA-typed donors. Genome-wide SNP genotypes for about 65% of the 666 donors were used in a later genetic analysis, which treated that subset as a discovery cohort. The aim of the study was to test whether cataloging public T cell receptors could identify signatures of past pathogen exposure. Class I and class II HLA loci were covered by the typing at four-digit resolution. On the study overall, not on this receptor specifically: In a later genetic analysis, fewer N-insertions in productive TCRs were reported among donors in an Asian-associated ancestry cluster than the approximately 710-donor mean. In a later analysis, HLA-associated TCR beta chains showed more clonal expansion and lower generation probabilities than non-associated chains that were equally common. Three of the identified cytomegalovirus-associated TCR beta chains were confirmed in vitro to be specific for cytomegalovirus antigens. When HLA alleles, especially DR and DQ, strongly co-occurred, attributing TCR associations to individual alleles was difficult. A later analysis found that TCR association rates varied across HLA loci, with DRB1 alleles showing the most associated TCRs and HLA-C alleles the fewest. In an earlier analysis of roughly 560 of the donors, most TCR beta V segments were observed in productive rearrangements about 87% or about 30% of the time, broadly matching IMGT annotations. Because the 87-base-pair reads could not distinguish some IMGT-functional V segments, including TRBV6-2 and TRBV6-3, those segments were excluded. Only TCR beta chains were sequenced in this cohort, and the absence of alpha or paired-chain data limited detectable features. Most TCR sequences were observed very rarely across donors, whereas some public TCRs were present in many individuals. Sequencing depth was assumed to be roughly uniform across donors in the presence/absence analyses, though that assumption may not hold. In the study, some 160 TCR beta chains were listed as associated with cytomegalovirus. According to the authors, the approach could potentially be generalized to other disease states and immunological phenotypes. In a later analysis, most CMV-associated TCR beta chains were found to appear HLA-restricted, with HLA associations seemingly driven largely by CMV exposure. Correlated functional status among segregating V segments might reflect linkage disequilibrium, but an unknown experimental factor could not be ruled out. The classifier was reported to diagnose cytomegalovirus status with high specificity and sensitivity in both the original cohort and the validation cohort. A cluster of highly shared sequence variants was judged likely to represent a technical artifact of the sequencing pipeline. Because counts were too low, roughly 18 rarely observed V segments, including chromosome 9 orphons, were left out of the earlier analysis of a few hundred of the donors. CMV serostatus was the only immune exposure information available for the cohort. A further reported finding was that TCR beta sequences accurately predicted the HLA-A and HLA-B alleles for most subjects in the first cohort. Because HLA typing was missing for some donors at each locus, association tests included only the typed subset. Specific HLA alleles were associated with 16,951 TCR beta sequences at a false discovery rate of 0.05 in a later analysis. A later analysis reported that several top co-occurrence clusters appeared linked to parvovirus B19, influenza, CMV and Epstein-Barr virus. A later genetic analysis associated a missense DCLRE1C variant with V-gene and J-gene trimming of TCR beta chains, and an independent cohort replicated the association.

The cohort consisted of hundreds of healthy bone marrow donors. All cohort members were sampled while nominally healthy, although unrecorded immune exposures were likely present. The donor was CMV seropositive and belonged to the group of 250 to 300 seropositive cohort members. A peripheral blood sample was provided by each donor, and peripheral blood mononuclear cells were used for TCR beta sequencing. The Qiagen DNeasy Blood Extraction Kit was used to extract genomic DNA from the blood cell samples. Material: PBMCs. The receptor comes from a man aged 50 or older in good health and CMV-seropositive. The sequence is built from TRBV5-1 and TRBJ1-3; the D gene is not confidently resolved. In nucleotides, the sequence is TGCGCCAGCAGCTTGGCAGGCTCTGGAAACACCATATATTTT. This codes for CASSLAGSGNTIYF. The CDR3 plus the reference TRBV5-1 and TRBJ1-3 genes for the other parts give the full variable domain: KAGVTQTPRYLIKTRGQQVTLSCSPISGHRSVSWYQQTPGQGLQFLFEYFSETQRNKGNFPGRFSGRQFSNSRSEMNVSTLELGDSALYLCASSLAGSGNTIYFGEGSWLTVV.